The 17 T cell receptor beta chains presented below share a single source sample, sequenced in a study of neurological immune-mediated disorders. TCRdb processed the 5' RACE reads anew with MiXCR; each CDR3 protein has one entry. The repertoire consists of some 37,000 distinct CDR3 sequences, with approximately 10% occurring once and the leading ten covering approximately 6.9%. Sequenced: PBMCs. The source of these receptors is a woman in her 30s with HTLV-1-associated myelopathy (HAM/TSP).

On this clonotype: With a much larger clone just one base away, this may be a read error. The rearrangement joins TRBV6-2 or TRBV6-3 to TRBJ2-2; D uncertain. This CDR3 contains 14 residues. Germline values: CDR1 MNHEY, CDR2 SVGEGT. DNA for the CDR3: TGTACCAGCAGTTACGCCCAGAGAACCGGGGAGCTGTTTTTT. As protein: CTSSYAQRTGELFF.

The chain uses TRBV5-1 and TRBJ2-6; 9 nucleotides align to TRBD1. V was clipped by 4 bases and J by 2 bases; unmatched bases: 7. The V gene's germline CDR1 is SGHRS and CDR2 YFSETQ. The CDR3 covers 17 residues. CDR3 DNA sequence: TGCGCCAGCAGCCCCGGGGGACAGGGAGCTGGGGCCAACGTCCTGACTTTC. Amino acid sequence: CASSPGGQGAGANVLTF.

This clonotype occurred many times. V is TRBV5-1 and J is TRBJ2-5; D is unclear. Germline CDR1 reads SGHRS; CDR2 reads YFSETQ. The CDR3 totals 14 residues. Trimming left V 3 bases short and J 5 bases short, with 14 bases between. The CDR3: CASSSQTPQETQYF. The CDR3 DNA reads TGCGCCAGCAGCTCCCAAACACCCCAGGAGACCCAGTACTTC.

This clonotype has ten or more counts. V gene TRBV5-1 combines with J gene TRBJ1-4; no definite D call. V was shortened by 0 bases and J by 0 bases, with 12 bases between the two germline ends. The CDR3 covers 17 residues. Germline CDR1 reads SGHRS; CDR2 reads YFSETQ. The CDR3 is CASSLGRLITTNEKLFF. The CDR3 DNA is TGCGCCAGCAGCTTGGGACGGTTAATTACAACTAATGAAAAACTGTTTTTT.

This clonotype was detected ten times or more. The chain couples TRBV27 to TRBJ1-2; TRBD1 matches at 7 bases. Germline assignment: CDR1 MNHEY and CDR2 SMNVEV (reference sequence). The CDR3 loop spans 13 amino acids. V shed 6 bases and J 8 bases; nucleotides not matched to a gene: 9. Written as DNA, the CDR3 is TGTGCCAGCAGAGGGGACAGAGTGAAGGGCTACACCTTC. It encodes CASRGDRVKGYTF.

In this sample, this clonotype turned up many times. The chain recombines TRBV5-1 with TRBJ1-1, with 7 nucleotides matching TRBD1. The CDR3 covers 14 residues. CDR1 is SGHRS, CDR2 YFSETQ, per germline. With V trimmed by 4 bases and J by 3 bases, 6 bases remained unmatched. In DNA, the CDR3 is TGCGCCAGCAGCCTTCATGGACAGGACACTGAAGCTTTCTTT. Its translation: CASSLHGQDTEAFF.

This clonotype was counted at least ten times. This chain joins TRBV20-1 and TRBJ2-2; tentative D call: TRBD1 (6 bases). The CDR3 runs 13 residues. V was clipped by 6 bases and J by 6 bases, with 14 bases between them. Germline assignment: CDR1 DFQATT and CDR2 SNEGSKA (reference sequence). CDR3 protein: CSAPDSPAGELFF. CDR3 DNA: TGCAGTGCCCCGGACAGCCCCGCCGGGGAGCTGTTTTTT.

This clonotype was found many times. This chain uses TRBV20-1 with TRBJ1-4, with TRBD1 identical over 8 bases. This CDR3 is 14 amino acids long. Trimming took 3 bases from V and 5 from J; bases not matched to a gene: 5. Per germline, CDR1 DFQATT and CDR2 SNEGSKA (reference sequence). The CDR3 loop is CSASKGDRNEKLFF. Here the CDR3 DNA reads TGCAGTGCTAGTAAGGGGGACAGGAATGAAAAACTGTTTTTT.

In regard to this clonotype: Being one base from a much bigger clone, this may be a read error. Here the CDR3 omits its conserved ending phenylalanine or tryptophan, so a read error is the likely source. The chain carries TRBV5-1 and TRBJ1-2; D unresolved. The germline gives CDR1 SGHRS, CDR2 YFSETQ. The CDR3 has 14 residues. Trimming cost V 0 bases and J 4 bases, with 10 bases left between them. The CDR3 DNA sequence: TGCGCCAGCAGCTTGGTCCCAGGAACCTATGGCTACACCTTA. Its translation is CASSLVPGTYGYTL.

This clonotype was picked up many times. The chain recombines TRBV5-6 with TRBJ1-6; D might be TRBD1 (5 bases). Deletions cut 4 bases from V and 8 bases from J, with 13 bases between. The CDR3 length is 14 residues. CDR1 and CDR2 from the germline V gene are SGHDT and YYEEEE. CDR3 in DNA: TGTGCCAGCAGCCCTCGTGGCAGGGATTCACCCCTCCACTTT. Encoded protein: CASSPRGRDSPLHF.

This clonotype was counted many times. The chain is built from TRBV5-1 and TRBJ1-1, with no clear D. The CDR3 totals 13 residues. The germline V and J ends were trimmed by 3 bases and 0 bases, with 6 bases remaining between them. In germline, CDR1 is SGHRS, CDR2 YFSETQ. The CDR3 DNA is TGCGCCAGCAGCTGGGCAATGAACACTGAAGCTTTCTTT. Protein product: CASSWAMNTEAFF.

This clonotype was detected many times. The rearrangement links TRBV20-1 to TRBJ2-3; TRBD2 is a possible D gene (6 bases). The germline V and J ends were trimmed by 6 bases and 5 bases, with 9 bases remaining between them. The CDR3 runs to 11 residues. The germline gives CDR1 DFQATT, CDR2 SNEGSKA (reference sequence). CDR3 DNA: TGCAGTGCGGGGGGAGTAGATACGCAGTATTTT. Its translation is CSAGGVDTQYF.

This clonotype was seen a handful of times. The chain carries TRBV20-1 and TRBJ2-1; 7 bases align to TRBD2. The ends lost 5 bases at V and 0 bases at J; junction bases unmatched: 7. This CDR3 region has 15 residues. Germline V gene sequence: CDR1 DFQATT, CDR2 SNEGSKA (reference sequence). The CDR3 spells CSAGGGSSSYNEQFF. The DNA of the CDR3 is TGCAGTGCTGGGGGGGGGTCAAGCTCCTACAATGAGCAGTTCTTC.

This clonotype was picked up many times. The CDR3 sequence: CASSQSSGGGVDTQYF. The CDR3 nucleotides are TGTGCCAGCAGCCAATCTAGCGGGGGGGGGGTAGATACGCAGTATTTT. The chain links TRBV12-3 or TRBV12-4 to TRBJ2-3, with TRBD2 matching over 12 bases. V gave up 6 bases and J gave up 5 bases; unmatched junction bases: 9. The CDR3 is 16 residues long.

The table lists this clonotype with many counts. V gene TRBV7-2 combines with J gene TRBJ2-7; D is possibly TRBD2 (7 bases). The CDR3 contains 15 residues. From germline, CDR1 is SGHTA and CDR2 FQGNSA. V was pared by 6 bases and J by 4 bases, with 19 bases between. In DNA, the CDR3 is TGTGCCAGCAGTCTAAGGACGGGGGGCCAGTACGAGCAGTACTTC. It yields the protein CASSLRTGGQYEQYF.

This clonotype was seen at least ten times. The rearrangement joins TRBV6-2 or TRBV6-3 to TRBJ1-6, with D possibly matching TRBD1 (5 bases). The CDR3 has 15 amino acids. V lost 0 bases and J lost 9, with 12 bases in between. Germline values: CDR1 MNHEY, CDR2 SVGEGT. The CDR3 protein is CASSYSMGEFSPLHF. Here the CDR3 DNA reads TGTGCCAGCAGTTACTCGATGGGGGAATTTTCACCCCTCCACTTT.

A few counts support this clonotype. The rearrangement links TRBV19 to TRBJ1-2; 10 bases agree with TRBD1. Germline V gene lookup returns CDR1 LNHDA and CDR2 SQIVND (reference sequence). Trimming cost V 6 bases and J 8 bases; bases outside gene matches: 6. CDR3 length: 13 amino acids. The CDR3 here is CASSRQGAGGYTF. CDR3 DNA: TGTGCCAGTAGCAGACAGGGGGCCGGCGGCTACACCTTC.